This T cell receptor (beta chain) stems from a study of spatial heterogeneity in lung cancer. Study at large: Compared with alpha-chain sequences, beta-chain sequences were consistently detected in greater numbers. Across the raw uncorrected reads, a unique TCR and UMI combination was observed, on average, more than ten times. Study observations and caveats: Circulating ubiquitous expanded tumor TCRs were observed more frequently at resection than at follow-up.

The time point denotes: sample taken at primary tumor resection. Extraction of whole RNA from tumor, nontumor lung or frozen PBMC preceded unsorted sequencing. This CDR3 region has 15 residues. V trimming: 3 bases; J trimming: 7 bases; junction bases outside the gene matches: 8. CDR1 is LNHDA and CDR2 is SQIVND in the germline V gene (reference sequence). The study tagged each TCR cDNA molecule with a unique molecular identifier. Via MiXCR, TCRdb re-called the 5' RACE reads, giving one row per CDR3 protein. Among some 25,000 distinct CDR3 sequences listed, roughly 13% were seen once. This clonotype was detected many times. The target antigen is unknown.

The specimen was PBMCs, collected at surgery. The TCR sequence derives from a female donor with early-stage non-small cell lung cancer. The chain recombines TRBV19 with TRBJ2-3, with 9 nucleotides matching TRBD2. The CDR3 nucleotides are TGTGCCAGTAGTATCACCGCGGGGGGGCTCAATACGCAGTATTTT. Translating gives CASSITAGGLNTQYF.